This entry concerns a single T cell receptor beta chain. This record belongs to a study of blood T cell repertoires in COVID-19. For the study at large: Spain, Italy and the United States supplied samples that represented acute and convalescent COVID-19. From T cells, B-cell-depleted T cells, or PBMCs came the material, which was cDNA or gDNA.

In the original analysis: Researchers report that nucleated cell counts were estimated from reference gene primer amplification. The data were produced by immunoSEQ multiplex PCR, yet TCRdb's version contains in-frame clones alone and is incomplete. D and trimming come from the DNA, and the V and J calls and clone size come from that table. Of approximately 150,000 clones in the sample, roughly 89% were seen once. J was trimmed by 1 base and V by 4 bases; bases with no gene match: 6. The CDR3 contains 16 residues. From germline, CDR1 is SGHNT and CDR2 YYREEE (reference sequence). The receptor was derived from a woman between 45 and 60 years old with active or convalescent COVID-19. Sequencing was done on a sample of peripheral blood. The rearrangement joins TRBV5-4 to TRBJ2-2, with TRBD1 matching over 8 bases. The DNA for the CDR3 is TGTGCCAGCAGCGTTACCGGGACAGGGAACACCGGGGAGCTGTTTTTT. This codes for CASSVTGTGNTGELFF.